This entry lists 20 T cell receptor beta chains sequenced from one sample in a study of metastatic and nonmetastatic thyroid tumors. MiXCR re-clonotyped the PCR reads for TCRdb. This sample has just over 70,000 clones, with 18% found just once. All patients reached thyroid surgery having received no treatment beforehand. Specimen: blood. Every receptor here comes from a female donor with papillary thyroid cancer or a benign thyroid nodule (not recorded which). Some clones in this sample may be carry-over from other donors' samples.

This clone was recorded a few times. V usage is TRBV6-4 and J usage is TRBJ1-3; D gene uncertain. Germline CDR1 reads MRHNA; CDR2 reads SNTAGT. CDR3 length: 17 residues. With 6 bases removed from V and 0 bases from J, the gap between germline ends came to 18 bases. Here the CDR3 reads CASRPNPGRISGNTIYF. The CDR3 DNA follows: TGTGCCAGCAGACCCAACCCCGGACGTATCTCTGGAAACACCATATATTTT.

This clone was detected many times. This chain links TRBV9 with TRBJ1-1; D is unclear. CDR1 is SGDLS and CDR2 is YYNGEE in the germline V gene. The V gene lost 3 bases and the J gene lost 5 bases, with 11 bases spanning the gap. The CDR3 consists of 13 residues. The CDR3 here is CASSAAVGTEAFF. The CDR3 DNA reads TGTGCCAGCAGCGCGGCGGTAGGGACTGAAGCTTTCTTT.

This clone was found many times. The sample has other DNA sequences that encode this CDR3 too. The chain is built from TRBV12-5 and TRBJ2-1; a possible D gene is TRBD2 (5 bases). This CDR3 is built from 11 residues. Germline V gene sequence: CDR1 LGHNT, CDR2 FRNRAP. V was trimmed by 3 bases and J by 9 bases, leaving 6 bases between them. The chain's CDR3 is CASGFGVEQFF. CDR3 in DNA: TGTGCTAGTGGTTTCGGGGTTGAGCAGTTCTTC.

At least ten counts were recorded for this clone. CDR3 loop: CSATLWDRSTEAFF. Written as DNA, the CDR3 is TGCAGTGCTACTCTATGGGACAGGAGCACTGAAGCTTTCTTT. The J gene is TRBJ1-1, the V gene TRBV20-1; 8 bases align to TRBD1. Germline CDR1 reads DFQATT; CDR2 reads SNEGSKA (reference sequence). The V and J ends lost 4 bases and 4 bases, in that order; junction bases with no gene match: 8. The CDR3 consists of 14 residues.

The CDR3 bases are TGTGCCAGCAGTGAAGAGGCAGGGGGCTCCTACGAGCAGTACTTC. Its protein product is CASSEEAGGSYEQYF. V usage is TRBV6-1 and J usage is TRBJ2-7; 7 bases align to TRBD1. The ends lost 1 base at V and 0 bases at J; junction bases unmatched: 3. Germline CDR1 MNHNS, CDR2 SASEGT. This CDR3 comprises 15 residues.

There are many counts of this clone. This chain joins TRBV11-3 and TRBJ2-3; 10 bases line up with TRBD2. Germline values: CDR1 SGHNT, CDR2 YENEEA. V lost 6 bases to trimming and J lost 2 bases; unmatched junction nucleotides: 8. The CDR3 sequence is 16 residues long. For the CDR3, the DNA is TGTGCCAGCAGTCCTACTAGCGGGGCACTCACAGATACGCAGTATTTT. Translating it yields CASSPTSGALTDTQYF.

This clone was observed at least ten times. The chain employs TRBV6-6 and TRBJ1-1, with a weak D call TRBD1 (5 bases). Germline V gene sequence: CDR1 MNHNY, CDR2 SVGAGI (reference sequence). V dropped 0 bases and J dropped 6 bases, with 14 bases sitting between them. CDR3 length: 15 amino acids. DNA of the CDR3: TGTGCCAGCAGTTACTCGGGGGTTTTGGGCGCTGAAGCTTTCTTT. It specifies CASSYSGVLGAEAFF.

The rearrangement uses TRBV5-1 and TRBJ2-5; 7 positions match TRBD1. From germline, CDR1 is SGHRS and CDR2 YFSETQ. After removal of 6 bases from V and 3 bases from J, the junction contained 2 bases not matched to a gene. The CDR3 is made up of 12 amino acids. The chain's CDR3 is CASIGTEETQYF. Here the CDR3 DNA reads TGCGCCAGCATAGGGACAGAAGAGACCCAGTACTTC.

The chain couples TRBV30 to TRBJ1-6; D unclear. The germline V and J ends were trimmed by 3 bases and 9 bases, with 6 bases remaining between them. The CDR3 runs 11 residues. Germline CDR1 and CDR2: GTSNPN and SVGIG (reference sequence). The CDR3 nucleotides are TGTGCCTGGAGCGGTACTTCACCCCTCCACTTT. Translating gives CAWSGTSPLHF.

The chain employs TRBV6-1 and TRBJ1-2; D not certain. The germline CDR1 and CDR2 sequences are MNHNS and SASEGT. With 6 bases removed from V and 2 bases from J, the gap between germline ends came to 10 bases. The CDR3 is 13 residues long. DNA of the CDR3: TGTGCCAGCAGACTAGGGTTCAACTATGGCTACACCTTC. Its translation: CASRLGFNYGYTF.

In its sample, this clone was seen many times. V is TRBV11-2 and J is TRBJ2-2, with TRBD2 matching over 9 bases. From germline, CDR1 is SGHAT and CDR2 FQNNGV. V lost 5 bases to trimming and J lost 2 bases; unmatched junction nucleotides: 9. The CDR3 length is 17 residues. CDR3 nucleotides: TGTGCCAGCAGCCGGACTAGCGTTTGGAAAAACACCGGGGAGCTGTTTTTT. This sequence encodes CASSRTSVWKNTGELFF.

A few counts support this clone. The rearrangement joins TRBV7-8 to TRBJ1-6; D remains ambiguous. Germline assignment: CDR1 SGHVS and CDR2 FQNEAQ. The V gene lost 3 bases and the J gene lost 10 bases, with 7 bases spanning the gap. This CDR3 comprises 12 residues. CDR3 in amino acids: CASSFRGSPLHF. The CDR3 DNA follows: TGTGCCAGCAGCTTCCGGGGATCACCCCTCCACTTT.

J is TRBJ2-3 and V is TRBV19; possible D gene TRBD1, 5 bases. Germline CDR1 is LNHDA and CDR2 is SQIVND (reference sequence). Trimming pared 3 bases from V and 11 bases from J, leaving 18 bases between. The CDR3 extends over 14 amino acids. The chain's CDR3 is CASSITQGGHEQYF. The CDR3 bases are TGTGCCAGTAGTATTACTCAGGGTGGCCACGAGCAGTATTTT.

This clone has ten or more counts. The rearrangement joins TRBV7-6 to TRBJ2-7; D is undetermined. CDR1 and CDR2 (germline): SGHVS, FNYEAQ. V was clipped by 1 base and J by 3 bases, with 22 bases between them. The CDR3 consists of 18 residues. The CDR3 coding sequence is TGTGCCAGCAGCTTAGTAGCAGGCGCCTTGGGTTCGATCTACGAGCAGTACTTC. This gives the protein CASSLVAGALGSIYEQYF.

The chain couples TRBV11-2 to TRBJ1-3, with a tentative D call TRBD1 (5 bases). Trimming took 9 bases from V and 3 from J, leaving 21 bases between them. This CDR3 has 16 amino acids. Germline CDR1 and CDR2: SGHAT and FQNNGV. The DNA of the CDR3 is TGTGCCAGTCCGAATCCTGGGGGGGACCATGGAAACACCATATATTTT. Protein: CASPNPGGDHGNTIYF.

This clone came up many times. This chain uses TRBV7-9 with TRBJ2-2; no clear D gene. Germline CDR1 reads SEHNR; CDR2 reads FQNEAQ (reference sequence). The CDR3 is 12 residues long. V was cut by 5 bases and J by 4 bases, with 5 bases left in between. The CDR3 nucleotides read TGTGCCAGCAGCCTCGCCACCGGGGAGCTGTTTTTT. It translates to CASSLATGELFF. The complete variable domain, with remaining parts taken from reference TRBV7-9 and TRBJ2-2, reads DTGVSQNPRHKITKRGQNVTFRCDPISEHNRLYWYRQTLGQGPEFLTYFQNEAQLEKSRLLSDRFSAERPKGSFSTLEIQRTEQGDSAMYLCASSLATGELFFGEGSRLTVL.

This clone has a count of ten or more. The chain couples TRBV6-5 to TRBJ2-2; 7 nucleotides line up with TRBD2. This CDR3 is built from 15 residues. Germline V gene sequence: CDR1 MNHEY, CDR2 SVGAGI. The J segment lost 2 bases and the V segment lost 2 bases, leaving 2 bases of the junction unmatched. DNA for the CDR3: TGTGCCAGCAGTTACAGCGGGACCAACACCGGGGAGCTGTTTTTT. It translates to CASSYSGTNTGELFF.

This clone was counted only a few times. A much more abundant neighbour one base away suggests this may be a read error. V and J are TRBV20-1 and TRBJ2-3; D gene uncertain. Germline V gene data show CDR1 as DFQATT and CDR2 as SNEGSKA (reference sequence). This CDR3 spans 12 amino acids. The V end was cut by 1 base, the J end by 4 bases, with 6 bases between. This chain's CDR3 is CSARALADTQYF. The DNA for the CDR3 is TGCAGTGCTAGAGCTCTGGCAGATACGCAGTATTTT.

This clone was seen at least ten times. The chain carries TRBV24-1 and TRBJ1-5; no clear D. V lost 5 bases to trimming and J lost 10 bases, with 14 bases between them. CDR3 length: 13 residues. Germline CDR1 KGHDR, CDR2 SFDVKD. CDR3 sequence: CATSVQPFGPQHF. The CDR3 DNA is TGTGCCACCAGTGTCCAGCCTTTCGGCCCCCAGCATTTT.

There are many counts of this clone. The V call is TRBV27, the J call TRBJ2-3; D unresolved. The CDR3 length is 13 residues. The V end was cut by 3 bases, the J end by 2 bases, with 6 bases between. CDR1 is MNHEY, CDR2 SMNVEV, per germline (reference sequence). The DNA of the CDR3 is TGTGCCAGCAGTTTGCTTAACACAGATACGCAGTATTTT. Amino acid sequence: CASSLLNTDTQYF.